This is a list of T cell receptor beta chains from one sample in a study of OX40 agonist ivuxolimab in advanced cancers. TCRdb's copy holds only in-frame clones and misses some; the assay was immunoSEQ multiplex PCR. The sample carries about 48,000 clones, 80% to 95% recorded once. This specimen consisted of CD4+ or CD8+ T cells sorted from blood, obtained in a trial of the OX40 agonist ivuxolimab. Every receptor here comes from an adult with an advanced solid tumor such as melanoma, head and neck, liver or kidney cancer. CDR3s include the opening cysteine and the closing phenylalanine or tryptophan.

TRBV4-1	TRBJ1-4	CASSQDRNSYNEKLFF
TRBV19	TRBJ1-1	CASSIGTGFEAFF
TRBV6-1	TRBJ1-5	CASSHINQPQHF
TRBV13	TRBJ2-3	CASSSRQGTDTQYF
TRBV13	TRBJ2-1	CASSLGAGLRINEQFF
TRBV6-5	TRBJ1-1	CASSLGQGDTEAFF
TRBV6-1	TRBJ1-2	CASSARGYGYTF
TRBV5-6	TRBJ2-7	CASSPDRGYEQYF
TRBV19	TRBJ1-5	CASSPDRGLINQPQHF
TRBV27	TRBJ2-5	CASSFIGAGETQYF
TRBV6-1	TRBJ1-6	CAIGPNSPLHF
TRBV19	TRBJ1-5	CASSIPGTGAGNQPQHF
TRBV4-2	TRBJ1-6	CASSQERAGWRSPLHF
TRBV7-2	TRBJ1-1	CASSSDREAFF
TRBV6-1	TRBJ1-5	CASSKGTEGQPQHF
TRBV4-1	TRBJ1-1	CASSQVNRGVTEAFF
TRBV7-9	TRBJ2-5	CASSSDRFYETQYF
TRBV30	TRBJ2-3	CAWRPPMGWEYTDTQYF
TRBV27	TRBJ2-7	CASSRDRTYEQYF
TRBV7-9	TRBJ2-1	CASSRLSGGAYNEQFF
TRBV6-5	TRBJ2-2	CASSHQGGVAGELFF
TRBV19	TRBJ2-7	CASSDSYEQYF
TRBV30	TRBJ1-4	CAWSPAGATNEKLFF
TRBV5-1	TRBJ1-2	CASSLRTGDAIGYTF
TRBV6-1	TRBJ1-1	CASSEGPYRGGTEAFF
TRBV5-1	TRBJ2-3	CASSFTGSTDTQYF
TRBV6-5	TRBJ2-3	CASSYRESDTQYF
TRBV15	TRBJ1-6	CATSTVEGAPDSPLHF
TRBV19	TRBJ2-3	CASSIAVRTDTQYF
TRBV10-2	TRBJ2-3	CASRTSGGADTQYF
TRBV5-6	TRBJ2-7	CASSRTGTYEQYF
TRBV7-8	TRBJ2-2	CASSLGPVGLNTGELFF
TRBV7-9	TRBJ1-1	CASSRGMNTEAFF
TRBV10-2	TRBJ2-3	CASSDAGISTDTQYF
TRBV15	TRBJ1-5	CATSAELQGAGQPQHF
TRBV11-2	TRBJ2-1	CASSLGAQSGDNEQFF
TRBV2	TRBJ1-1	CASGSRTGEAFF
TRBV5-6	TRBJ2-2	CASAIWDYSNTGELFF
TRBV28	TRBJ2-1	CASITRDSPLGEQFF
TRBV13	TRBJ2-2	CASSLVRFTGELFF